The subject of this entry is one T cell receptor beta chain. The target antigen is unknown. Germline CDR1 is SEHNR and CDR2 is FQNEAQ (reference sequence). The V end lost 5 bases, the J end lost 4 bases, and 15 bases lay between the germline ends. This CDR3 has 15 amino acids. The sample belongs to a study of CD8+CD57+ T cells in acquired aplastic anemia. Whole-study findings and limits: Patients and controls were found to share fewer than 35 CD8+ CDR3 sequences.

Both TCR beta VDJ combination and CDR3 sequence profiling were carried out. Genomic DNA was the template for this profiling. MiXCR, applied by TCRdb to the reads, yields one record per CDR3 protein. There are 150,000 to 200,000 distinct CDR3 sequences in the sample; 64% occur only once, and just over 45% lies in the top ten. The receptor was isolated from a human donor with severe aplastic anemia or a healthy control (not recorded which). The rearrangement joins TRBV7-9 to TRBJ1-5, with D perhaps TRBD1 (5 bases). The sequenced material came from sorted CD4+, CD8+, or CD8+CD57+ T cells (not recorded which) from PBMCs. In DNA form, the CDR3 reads TGTGCCAGCAGCCGCCCAGGGACTGCTAATCAGCCCCAGCATTTT. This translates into CASSRPGTANQPQHF.